This T cell receptor beta chain emerged from a study of Ad26.COV2.S vaccination and SARS-CoV-2 variants. Profiling relied on immunoSEQ multiplex PCR, and the TCRdb table lists in-frame clones only, not all of them. The table includes 300,000 to 350,000 clones, 70% to 90% detected once. Findings and limits, study-wide: The breadth of spike-specific CD8+ and CD4+ T cell responses after vaccination was reportedly substantial.

For this clone: The antigen is unknown.

Treatment indicated: 15 to 20 received Ad26.COV2.S at low or high dose, single or two shots; about 5 received placebo; per-sample allocation not given. Specimens were obtained on day 63 following the first vaccine or placebo injection. As its vector, the vaccine had Ad26, which expressed Wuhan-strain SARS-CoV-2 spike. Trimming took 3 bases from V and 7 from J; bases not matched to a gene: 10. The CDR3 is 15 amino acids. Germline assignment: CDR1 DFQATT and CDR2 SNEGSKA (reference sequence). The material sequenced was peripheral blood, taken in a trial of Ad26.COV2.S vaccine versus placebo. The TCR was taken from a person between 18 and 60 years old who received the Ad26.COV2.S COVID-19 vaccine or a placebo. This sequence joins TRBV20-1 and TRBJ2-1; TRBD1 matches at 9 bases. The CDR3 nucleotides read TGCAGTGCTAGTAAACAGGGGGCAATCGGGAATGAGCAGTTCTTC. It codes for CSASKQGAIGNEQFF.